This note documents a single T cell receptor beta chain sequence. The data originate from a study of blood T cell repertoires in COVID-19. Clones were read by immunoSEQ multiplex PCR, and TCRdb kept only the in-frame ones, dropping some. The sample lists about 88,000 clones; 90% were seen once. V was clipped by 2 bases and J by 4 bases; unmatched bases: 11. The CDR3 totals 17 residues. Germline V CDR1 and CDR2: KGHSH, LQKENI. This rearrangement joins TRBV18 to TRBJ2-5; TRBD1 matches 9 bases. The material sequenced was peripheral blood. This clonotype originated in a man aged 55 to 69 with acute or convalescent COVID-19. The CDR3 reads CASSPIAGTGTGETQYF. CDR3 in DNA: TGTGCCAGCTCACCAATTGCGGGGACAGGGACGGGAGAGACCCAGTACTTC.